One and the same sample provided the 16 T cell receptor beta chains below, sequenced in a study of OX40 agonist ivuxolimab in advanced cancers. Libraries were prepared through the immunoSEQ multiplex PCR assay. TCRdb carries this immuneACCESS record with in-frame sequences only. Its versions omit some clonotypes, under half of them owing to an unresolved V gene in the studies checked, with the rest unexplained. This sample holds about 53,000 clones; 88% were observed only once. The top ten clonotypes cover approximately 1.5% of the sample. The starting material was CD4+ or CD8+ T cells sorted from blood, obtained in a trial of the OX40 agonist ivuxolimab. The origin of the receptors is an adult with an advanced solid tumor such as melanoma, head and neck, liver or kidney cancer.

This clone appeared a single time. J is TRBJ1-3 and V is TRBV30; TRBD1 is a possible D gene (6 bases). The CDR3 spans 20 residues. Germline assignment: CDR1 GTSNPN and CDR2 SVGIG (reference sequence). V lost 0 bases to trimming and J lost 5 bases, with 29 bases between them. The CDR3 nucleotides read TGTGCCTGGAGTGTATTTGAAGGCAGAACGGGGGGGGCGCGGAGAAACACCATATATTTT. It codes for CAWSVFEGRTGGARRNTIYF.

The rearrangement uses TRBV6-5 and TRBJ1-2; D remains unclear. CDR3 length equals 13 residues. The germline V gene has CDR1 MNHEY and CDR2 SVGAGI. V lost 6 bases to trimming and J lost 8 bases, with 16 bases between them. The CDR3, as DNA: TGTGCCAGCAGCCCCTTATCGGGGTACGGCTACACCTTC. This encodes CASSPLSGYGYTF.

The V call is TRBV16, the J call TRBJ2-7; 9 nucleotides agree with TRBD2. The CDR3 is made up of 16 amino acids. The V gene's germline CDR1 is KGHSY and CDR2 FQNENV. J gave up 3 bases and V 4 bases, and 10 bases lay outside the gene matches. The DNA for the CDR3 is TGTGCCAGCAGCCGGGCCCGGACTAGCGAGAACTACGAGCAGTACTTC. This encodes CASSRARTSENYEQYF. Filled out from reference TRBV16 and TRBJ2-7, the complete variable domain reads GEEVAQTPKHLVRGEGQKAKLYCAPIKGHSYVFWYQQVLKNEFKFLISFQNENVFDETGMPKERFSAKCLPNSPCSLEIQATKLEDSAVYFCASSRARTSENYEQYFGPGTRLTVT.

This chain joins TRBV5-6 and TRBJ1-2, with a possible D match to TRBD1 (6 bases). V was shortened by 4 bases and J by 6 bases, with 13 bases between the two germline ends. Germline V gives CDR1 SGHDT, CDR2 YYEEEE. This CDR3 spans 13 amino acids. The CDR3 region has the DNA TGTGCCAGCAGCCGTACAGGGATTAATGGCTACACCTTC. It codes for CASSRTGINGYTF.

This chain links TRBV7-9 with TRBJ2-4; D possibly matches TRBD1 or TRBD2 (5 bases each). Trimming stripped 0 bases from V and 15 bases from J, with 12 bases between. The germline V gene encodes CDR1 SEHNR and CDR2 FQNEAQ (reference sequence). The CDR3 consists of 12 residues. CDR3 sequence: CASSLAGPQLYF. CDR3 bases: TGTGCCAGCAGCTTAGCGGGACCTCAGTTGTACTTC.

The chain couples TRBV7-9 to TRBJ2-7; tentative D call: TRBD1 (6 bases). Germline CDR1 SEHNR, CDR2 FQNEAQ (reference sequence). V gave up 5 bases and J gave up 0 bases, with 23 bases separating them. This CDR3 spans 18 amino acids. This CDR3 is CASSGRSGGGRSSYEQYF. CDR3 sequence (DNA): TGTGCCAGCAGCGGAAGAAGTGGGGGCGGTAGGTCCTCCTACGAGCAGTACTTC.

The rearrangement joins TRBV5-6 to TRBJ1-2; TRBD1 is a possible D gene (6 bases). The ends were cut back, 4 bases at V and 2 bases at J, with 12 bases in the middle. The germline V gene has CDR1 SGHDT and CDR2 YYEEEE. The CDR3 sequence is 14 residues long. The CDR3 loop reads CASSPRGGNYGYTF. In DNA, the CDR3 is TGTGCCAGCAGCCCAAGAGGGGGGAACTATGGCTACACCTTC.

The chain has TRBV4-1 and TRBJ2-5; 9 bases are a match to TRBD2. Germline CDR1 MGHRA, CDR2 YSYEKL. V lost 0 bases and J lost 5; bases outside the gene matches: 10. The CDR3 extends over 17 amino acids. The CDR3 protein is CASSQDWGASGKETQYF. The CDR3 DNA sequence: TGCGCCAGCAGCCAAGATTGGGGTGCTAGCGGGAAGGAGACCCAGTACTTC.

V and J are TRBV28 and TRBJ1-4; D possibly corresponds to TRBD1 (6 bases). CDR3 length: 15 amino acids. CDR1 and CDR2 from the germline V gene are MDHEN and SYDVKM. Between the trimmed V and J ends, which lost 7 bases and 4 bases, there was a span of 16 bases. CDR3 region: CASKGGGLRNEKLFF. CDR3 DNA sequence: TGTGCCAGCAAAGGGGGTGGTCTTCGTAATGAAAAACTGTTTTTT.

The V and J genes are TRBV10-3 and TRBJ1-4, with no clear D. The germline gives CDR1 ENHRY, CDR2 SYGVKD. The V end was cut by 6 bases, the J end by 5 bases, with 10 bases between. The CDR3 runs 13 residues. The CDR3 is CAISPNGNEKLFF. CDR3 nucleotides: TGTGCCATCAGCCCGAATGGGAATGAAAAACTGTTTTTT.

The rearrangement links TRBV18 to TRBJ2-1; maybe TRBD1 (7 bases). Germline values: CDR1 KGHSH, CDR2 LQKENI. Trimming removed 4 bases at V and 10 bases at J, with 17 bases between. There are 14 residues in the CDR3. The CDR3 sequence is CASSQAGQWPEQFF. The CDR3 nucleotides are TGTGCCAGCTCACAGGCGGGACAGTGGCCCGAGCAGTTCTTC.

The chain has TRBV7-9 and TRBJ2-2; TRBD2 is a possible D gene (5 bases). The germline gives CDR1 SEHNR, CDR2 FQNEAQ (reference sequence). The ends were cut back, 6 bases at V and 4 bases at J, with 15 bases in the middle. CDR3 length: 15 amino acids. CDR3 sequence reads: CASSRQGGATGELFF. The CDR3 region has the DNA TGTGCCAGCAGTCGGCAAGGAGGTGCCACCGGGGAGCTGTTTTTT.

The chain employs TRBV7-9 and TRBJ2-3; 10 bases are a match to TRBD2. Germline V gene sequence: CDR1 SEHNR, CDR2 FQNEAQ (reference sequence). Trimming cost V 1 base and J 4 bases; bases outside gene matches: 5. CDR3 length equals 16 residues. CDR3 amino acids: CASSLGPGLASDTQYF. The CDR3 nucleotides read TGTGCCAGCAGCTTAGGGCCGGGACTAGCGTCAGATACGCAGTATTTT.

V gene TRBV9 combines with J gene TRBJ1-6; possible D gene TRBD1, 5 bases. The CDR3 length is 13 residues. Trimming removed 7 bases from V and 10 bases from J, with 15 bases in between. Per the germline V gene, CDR1 is SGDLS and CDR2 is YYNGEE. The CDR3 protein is CASSDSPGSPLHF. CDR3 DNA: TGTGCCAGCTCAGACAGCCCGGGATCACCCCTCCACTTT. The variable domain in full, with the rest retrieved from reference TRBV9 and TRBJ1-6, is DSGVTQTPKHLITATGQRVTLRCSPRSGDLSVYWYQQSLDQGLQFLIQYYNGEERAKGNILERFSAQQFPDLHSELNLSSLELGDSALYFCASSDSPGSPLHFGNGTRLTVT.

The chain employs TRBV29-1 and TRBJ2-2; 7 bases line up with TRBD2. CDR1 SQVTM and CDR2 ANQGSEA come from the germline V gene. The CDR3 totals 15 residues. Losses at the gene ends were 4 bases for V and 0 bases for J; bases not matched to a gene: 5. The CDR3 is CSVVVGGTNTGELFF. The CDR3 region has the DNA TGCAGCGTTGTAGTGGGGGGGACGAACACCGGGGAGCTGTTTTTT.

The rearrangement joins TRBV28 to TRBJ2-7; 8 nucleotides align to TRBD1. Germline V gene data show CDR1 as MDHEN and CDR2 as SYDVKM. The V and J ends lost 3 bases and 7 bases, in that order; junction bases with no gene match: 8. CDR3 length: 14 amino acids. CDR3: CASSFSQGASEQYF. CDR3 DNA: TGTGCCAGCAGTTTTAGCCAGGGGGCGAGTGAGCAGTACTTC. Full variable domain (missing parts from reference TRBV28 and TRBJ2-7): DVKVTQSSRYLVKRTGEKVFLECVQDMDHENMFWYRQDPGLGLRLIYFSYDVKMKEKGDIPEGYSVSREKKERFSLILESASTNQTSMYLCASSFSQGASEQYFGPGTRLTVT.